This entry features one T cell receptor (beta chain) sequence. Its antigen is unknown. Samples came from axillary lymph nodes draining the breast cancer. This sample was included in a study of breast tumors, draining lymph nodes, adjacent tissues. Broader study findings: Tumor repertoires ranked between lymph nodes and nontumor tissue in diversity, with V and J gene preferences. Luminal-like breast cancer showed significantly greater tumor-nontumor repertoire similarity than basal-like breast cancer did. Findings are consistent with lymph node origin and intratumoral expansion of most tumor T cells. Tumor T cell lymph node origin was a supported hypothesis, not proven.

V dropped 2 bases and J dropped 9; count of bases not matched to a gene: 3. Germline lookup yields CDR1 SGHVS and CDR2 FNYEAQ. The CDR3 is 13 residues long. MiXCR, applied by TCRdb to the multiplex PCR reads, yields one record per CDR3 protein. The sample yields about 170,000 distinct CDR3 sequences, about 33% seen once. The sequence came from a female donor with breast cancer. Some clones in this sample may be carry-over from other donors' samples. Sequenced: axillary lymph node tissue. V gene TRBV7-6 combines with J gene TRBJ2-5, with 10 nucleotides matching TRBD1. The CDR3 DNA follows: TGTGCCAGCAGCTTATACGGACAGGGGGCCCAGTACTTC. Its translation is CASSLYGQGAQYF.